This entry lists 5 T cell receptor beta chains sequenced from one sample in a study of human T cells and chemical hapten exposure. One entry per CDR3 protein, called by TCRdb with MiXCR from the RACE reads. The sample has around 380,000 distinct CDR3 sequences, about 5% seen once; the top ten hold over 7%. Time point defined: pre-sensitization, week 0. As to treatment: therapeutic diphenylcyclopropenone sensitization with weekly scalp DPC. This specimen consisted of whole blood, obtained in connection with sensitization to the hapten diphenylcyclopropenone (DPC). The receptor source for this set is a woman younger than 35 with alopecia areata. Some clones in this sample may be carry-over from other donors' samples.

This clonotype was observed many times. The rearrangement uses TRBV7-2 and TRBJ2-3; TRBD1 agrees at 10 bases. Unmatched junction bases numbered 12, after V lost 2 bases and J lost 4 bases. The germline gives CDR1 SGHTA, CDR2 FQGNSA. This CDR3 comprises 18 residues. CDR3 bases: TGTGCCAGCAGCTTACCCCGGGACAGGGGTTTATCGGCAGATACGCAGTATTTT. It encodes CASSLPRDRGLSADTQYF.

Here the CDR3 reads CSVASVTERYEQYF. CDR3 in DNA: TGCAGCGTTGCTTCCGTGACTGAGAGATACGAGCAGTACTTC. V and J are TRBV29-1 and TRBJ2-7, with D uncertain. V was clipped by 4 bases and J by 4 bases, with 17 bases between them. Germline values: CDR1 SQVTM, CDR2 ANQGSEA. This CDR3 region has 14 residues.

The chain links TRBV18 to TRBJ1-2, with TRBD1 matching 7 bases. Germline-derived CDR1 and CDR2 are KGHSH and LQKENI. The CDR3 has 17 residues. Trimming took 3 bases from V and 5 from J; bases not matched to a gene: 15. CDR3 sequence (DNA): TGTGCCAGCTCACCTGTATTCGGACAGGATGGGGCATATGGCTACACCTTC. It is translated as CASSPVFGQDGAYGYTF. Looking up the rest from reference TRBV18 and TRBJ1-2 gives the full variable domain: NAGVMQNPRHLVRRRGQEARLRCSPMKGHSHVYWYRQLPEEGLKFMVYLQKENIIDESGMPKERFSAEFPKEGPSILRIQQVVRGDSAAYFCASSPVFGQDGAYGYTFGSGTRLTVV.

V gene TRBV5-5 combines with J gene TRBJ1-5, with a tentative D call TRBD1 (5 bases). CDR1 and CDR2 from the germline V gene are SGHKS and YYEKEE (reference sequence). Trimming shortened V by 0 bases and J by 4 bases, and 14 bases separated the two germline ends. There are 16 residues in the CDR3. This CDR3 is CASSLVAGRVNQPQHF. The CDR3 DNA reads TGTGCCAGCAGCTTGGTTGCGGGACGGGTAAATCAGCCCCAGCATTTT.

This clonotype has only a few counts. J is TRBJ2-1 and V is TRBV14; either TRBD1 or TRBD2 may supply D (5 bases each). This CDR3 has 14 amino acids. Between the trimmed V and J ends, which lost 6 bases and 7 bases, there was a span of 16 bases. Germline CDR1 SGHDN, CDR2 FVKESK. CDR3 DNA sequence: TGTGCCAGCAGGCCCGGGACCGCCCAGAATGAGCAGTTCTTC. Encoded protein: CASRPGTAQNEQFF. Filled out from reference TRBV14 and TRBJ2-1, the complete variable domain reads EAGVTQFPSHSVIEKGQTVTLRCDPISGHDNLYWYRRVMGKEIKFLLHFVKESKQDESGMPNNRFLAERTGGTYSTLKVQPAELEDSGVYFCASRPGTAQNEQFFGPGTRLTVL.